This TCR beta chain was found in a study of cytomegalovirus exposure and HLA in healthy donors. The ends lost 6 bases at V and 3 bases at J; junction bases unmatched: 5. CDR1 is MNHEY, CDR2 SVGAGI, per germline. This CDR3 spans 13 amino acids. Overall study results and limits: Being productive about 87% or about 30% of the time was typical of most TCR beta V segments in an earlier analysis.

13 Jbeta primers and 60 Vbeta primers were used for the PCR. Profiled with immunoSEQ multiplex PCR; TCRdb holds only in-frame clones, not every one. In the table there are under 80,000 clones, about 65% of which are singletons. The table lists this clone with a few counts. Its cognate antigen is unknown. Source material: PBMCs. The rearrangement uses TRBV6-5 and TRBJ2-7, with TRBD1 identical over 7 bases. The clonotype comes from a woman in her twenties or thirties in good health and CMV-seronegative. The CDR3 DNA reads TGTGCCAGCAGGGGGGACAGACTCTACGAGCAGTACTTC. Encoded protein: CASRGDRLYEQYF.